This T cell receptor beta chain was observed in a study of shared clonotypes between healthy human individuals. The naive CD8 subset, CD45RO-negative cells positively selected for CCR7, excluded terminally differentiated effector memory CD45RA+ cells. Here immunoSEQ multiplex PCR was the method, and the copy in TCRdb shows in-frame clones only, minus some. Seen here are 2 million or so clones, about 95% observed once, and the top ten hold 0.9% to 1.4%. CDR3 length: 16 residues. V was clipped by 2 bases and J by 2 bases, with 17 bases between them. CDR1 and CDR2 from the germline V gene are GTSNPN and SVGIG (reference sequence).

The J gene is TRBJ2-3, the V gene TRBV30; possible D gene TRBD1, 5 bases. The sequence was collected from a man aged 18 to 29 in good health. Sequenced material: naive CD8+ T cells sorted from blood. The CDR3 nucleotides are TGTGCCTGGAGTAATGGGGCAAGTAGCCTCACAGATACGCAGTATTTT. Translation: CAWSNGASSLTDTQYF.